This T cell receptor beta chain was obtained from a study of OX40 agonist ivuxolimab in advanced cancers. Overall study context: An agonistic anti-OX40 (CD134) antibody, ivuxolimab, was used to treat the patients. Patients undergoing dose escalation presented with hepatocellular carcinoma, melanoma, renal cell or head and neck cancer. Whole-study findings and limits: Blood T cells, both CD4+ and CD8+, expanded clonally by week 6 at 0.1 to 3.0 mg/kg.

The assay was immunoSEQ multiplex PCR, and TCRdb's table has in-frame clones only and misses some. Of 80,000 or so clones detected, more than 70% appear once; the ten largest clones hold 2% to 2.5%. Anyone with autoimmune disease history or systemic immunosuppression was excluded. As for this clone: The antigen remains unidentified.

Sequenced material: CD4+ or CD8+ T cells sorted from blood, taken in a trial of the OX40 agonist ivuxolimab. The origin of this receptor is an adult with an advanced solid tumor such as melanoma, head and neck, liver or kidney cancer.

CDR3 sequence: CASTVLAGAGTGELFF. The DNA of the CDR3 is TGTGCCAGCACGGTCCTAGCGGGAGCTGGCACCGGGGAGCTGTTTTTT. This sequence joins TRBV6-4 and TRBJ2-2, with TRBD2 matching 10 bases. Trimming removed 7 bases from V and 4 bases from J; junction bases left unmatched: 9. Germline V CDR1 and CDR2: MRHNA, SNTAGT. CDR3 length: 16 residues.